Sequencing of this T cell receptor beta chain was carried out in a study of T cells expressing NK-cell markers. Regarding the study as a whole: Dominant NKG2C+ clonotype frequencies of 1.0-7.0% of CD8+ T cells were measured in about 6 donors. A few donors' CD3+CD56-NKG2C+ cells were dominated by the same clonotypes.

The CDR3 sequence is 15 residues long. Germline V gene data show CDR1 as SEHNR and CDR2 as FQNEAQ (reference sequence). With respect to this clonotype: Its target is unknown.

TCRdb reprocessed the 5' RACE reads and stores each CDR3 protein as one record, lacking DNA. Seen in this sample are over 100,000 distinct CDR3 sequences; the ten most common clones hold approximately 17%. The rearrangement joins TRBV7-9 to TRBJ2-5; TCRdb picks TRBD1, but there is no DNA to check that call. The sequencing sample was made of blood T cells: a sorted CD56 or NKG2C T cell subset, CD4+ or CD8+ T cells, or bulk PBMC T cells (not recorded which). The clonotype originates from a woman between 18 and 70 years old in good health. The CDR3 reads CASSSPGQAGETQYF.